The 13 T cell receptor beta chains below come from one sample, sequenced in a study of cytomegalovirus exposure and HLA in healthy donors. In the PCR, 60 Vbeta and 13 Jbeta primers were used. Measured with immunoSEQ multiplex PCR; TCRdb has only the in-frame clones, and not every one. The sample has about 31,000 clones; 35% to 55% are singletons. The sequencing input was PBMCs. The receptors were sampled from a woman in her forties or fifties in good health and CMV-seronegative.

This clone was counted between two and nine times. The genes are TRBV27 and TRBJ2-7; 11 nucleotides line up with TRBD1. Germline CDR1 and CDR2: MNHEY and SMNVEV (reference sequence). V lost 2 bases to trimming and J lost 0 bases; unmatched junction nucleotides: 0. This CDR3 has 15 amino acids. Here the CDR3 DNA reads TGTGCCAGCAGTTTAGGGACAGGGGGCTCCTACGAGCAGTACTTC. Its protein is CASSLGTGGSYEQYF.

V is TRBV2 and J is TRBJ2-7; D may be TRBD1 (5 bases). The CDR3 contains 11 residues. V lost 6 bases and J lost 4, with 7 bases in between. CDR1 SNHLY and CDR2 FYNNEI come from the germline V gene. CDR3 region: CASSRAYEQYF. CDR3 DNA: TGTGCCAGCAGCAGGGCATACGAGCAGTACTTC.

The rearrangement links TRBV18 to TRBJ1-3; 9 positions agree with TRBD1. CDR1 KGHSH and CDR2 LQKENI come from the germline V gene. After removal of 3 bases from V and 2 bases from J, the junction contained 2 bases not matched to a gene. The CDR3 length is 15 residues. In nucleotides, the CDR3 is TGTGCCAGCTCACCCCGGGACAGGGCTGGAAACACCATATATTTT. Protein: CASSPRDRAGNTIYF.

The chain uses TRBV27 and TRBJ2-7; 9 bases line up with TRBD2. The CDR3 spans 15 residues. The ends lost 5 bases at V and 3 bases at J; junction bases unmatched: 8. The V gene's germline CDR1 is MNHEY and CDR2 SMNVEV (reference sequence). The CDR3 loop reads CASSRIAGESYEQYF. The CDR3 coding sequence is TGTGCCAGCAGTAGGATAGCGGGAGAGAGCTACGAGCAGTACTTC.

The chain combines TRBV5-1 with TRBJ2-3; 11 bases match TRBD2. The CDR3 is 15 amino acids. Looked up from germline, CDR1 is SGHRS and CDR2 is YFSETQ. The ends lost 4 bases at V and 3 bases at J; junction bases unmatched: 4. CDR3 residues: CASSLLAGVTDTQYF. DNA for the CDR3: TGCGCCAGCAGCCTACTAGCGGGGGTTACAGATACGCAGTATTTT.

The rearrangement uses TRBV9 and TRBJ2-7; 10 bases map to TRBD2. The germline CDR1 and CDR2 sequences are SGDLS and YYNGEE. The CDR3 spans 14 residues. Trimming took 3 bases from V and 6 from J; bases not matched to a gene: 6. CDR3 sequence: CASSETSGSVEQYF. The CDR3 DNA reads as TGTGCCAGCAGCGAGACTAGCGGGTCCGTCGAGCAGTACTTC. The variable domain in full, completed from reference TRBV9 and TRBJ2-7, reads DSGVTQTPKHLITATGQRVTLRCSPRSGDLSVYWYQQSLDQGLQFLIQYYNGEERAKGNILERFSAQQFPDLHSELNLSSLELGDSALYFCASSETSGSVEQYFGPGTRLTVT.

The V and J genes are TRBV13 and TRBJ1-1; 8 bases line up with TRBD1. V trimming: 1 base; J trimming: 2 bases; junction bases outside the gene matches: 3. The germline V gene has CDR1 PRHDT and CDR2 FYEKMQ (reference sequence). This CDR3 comprises 15 residues. DNA for the CDR3: TGTGCCAGCAGCTTAGAGGGACAGGCCAACACTGAAGCTTTCTTT. Residues: CASSLEGQANTEAFF.

This clone occurred a few times. The V gene is TRBV7-6, the J gene TRBJ2-5; 9 bases align to TRBD2. CDR3 size: 17 residues. Looked up from germline, CDR1 is SGHVS and CDR2 is FNYEAQ. V dropped 5 bases and J dropped 5; count of bases not matched to a gene: 15. DNA for the CDR3: TGTGCCAGCAGCCCCCGGGGAGGCGGGGGGGCTGAGGAGACCCAGTACTTC. Amino acids: CASSPRGGGGAEETQYF. The variable domain in full, completed from reference TRBV7-6 and TRBJ2-5, reads GAGVSQSPRYKVTKRGQDVALRCDPISGHVSLYWYRQALGQGPEFLTYFNYEAQQDKSGLPNDRFSAERPEGSISTLTIQRTEQRDSAMYRCASSPRGGGGAEETQYFGPGTRLLVL.

The chain carries TRBV5-1 and TRBJ1-6, with D possibly being TRBD1 (6 bases). The CDR3 spans 14 residues. Germline V lookup: CDR1 SGHRS, CDR2 YFSETQ. V was trimmed by 1 base and J by 8 bases, leaving 10 bases between them. This CDR3 reads CASSLQGTDSPLHF. The CDR3 bases are TGCGCCAGCAGCTTGCAGGGGACCGATTCACCCCTCCACTTT.

This chain connects TRBV5-1 to TRBJ1-2, with D perhaps matching TRBD1 (5 bases). V was shortened by 0 bases and J by 4 bases, with 13 bases between the two germline ends. The CDR3 consists of 15 residues. CDR1 and CDR2 from the germline V gene are SGHRS and YFSETQ. The CDR3 loop is CASSLDGGGSYGYTF. The CDR3 bases are TGCGCCAGCAGCTTGGACGGGGGGGGTAGCTATGGCTACACCTTC.

The table lists this clone with a few counts. This chain uses TRBV11-2 with TRBJ2-3, with 9 bases matching TRBD2. The CDR3 consists of 16 residues. In germline, CDR1 is SGHAT, CDR2 FQNNGV. With V trimmed by 1 base and J by 2 bases, 4 bases remained unmatched. CDR3 loop: CASSLGLAGNTDTQYF. CDR3 bases: TGTGCCAGCAGCTTAGGTCTAGCGGGAAACACAGATACGCAGTATTTT.

The genes are TRBV19 and TRBJ2-7, with 12 positions matching TRBD2. Germline V gives CDR1 LNHDA, CDR2 SQIVND (reference sequence). The CDR3 consists of 15 residues. V shed 3 bases and J 3 bases; nucleotides not matched to a gene: 3. This CDR3 is CASSIATSGGYEQYF. The DNA of the CDR3 is TGTGCCAGTAGTATCGCGACTAGCGGGGGCTACGAGCAGTACTTC.

This clone was counted a few times. This chain links TRBV6-1 with TRBJ1-2; maybe TRBD1 (6 bases). The CDR3 is made up of 13 amino acids. The V end was cut by 9 bases, the J end by 4 bases, with 15 bases between. From germline, CDR1 is MNHNS and CDR2 SASEGT. The CDR3 DNA sequence: TGTGCCAGTACACAGGGCCGGATCTATGGCTACACCTTC. Residues: CASTQGRIYGYTF.